Described below is a single T cell receptor beta chain sequence and its context. Germline-derived CDR1 and CDR2 are SGHRS and YFSETQ. The germline V and J ends were trimmed by 4 bases and 0 bases, with 22 bases remaining between them. CDR3 length: 18 residues. This sample is part of a study of blood T cell repertoires in COVID-19. Two negative PCRs, clearance, or symptom resolution characterized the recovered Cohort 3 donors. Original methodology: Using reference gene primer amplification, nucleated cell counts were estimated. Assay used: immunoSEQ multiplex PCR; TCRdb lists only in-frame clones, some missing. V and J calls and clone size follow that table, whereas D and trimming were derived from the DNA. Of fewer than 300,000 clones listed, 85% to 90% are singletons.

J is TRBJ1-1 and V is TRBV5-1; a possible D gene is TRBD1 (5 bases). This receptor was taken from a man aged 18 to 35 who had recovered from COVID-19. The specimen was PBMCs or T cells enriched from blood (not recorded which). CDR3 loop: CASSPVLKTDPMNTEAFF. DNA for the CDR3: TGCGCCAGCAGCCCGGTGCTAAAGACAGACCCAATGAACACTGAAGCTTTCTTT.